This T cell receptor beta chain was sequenced during a study of blood T cell repertoires in COVID-19. Patients of the Seattle cohort, enrolled during active infection, were followed longitudinally. Authors' analysis steps: Amplification with reference gene primers provided the estimates of nucleated cell counts. The repertoire was sequenced with immunoSEQ multiplex PCR; TCRdb's copy has only in-frame clones and lacks some. From that table come the V and J calls and clone size; the DNA was used to work out D and trimming. Of some 250,000 clones listed, more than 80% are singletons. Germline lookup yields CDR1 SEHNR and CDR2 FQNEAQ (reference sequence). V was shortened by 0 bases and J by 0 bases, with 8 bases between the two germline ends. The CDR3 has 15 amino acids.

Sequencing was done on a sample of peripheral blood. The chain combines TRBV7-9 with TRBJ1-2; D might be TRBD1 (6 bases). The clonotype originates from a woman older than 75 with COVID-19, enrolled during active disease. For the CDR3, the DNA is TGTGCCAGCAGCTTAGCGGGGGCTACTAACTATGGCTACACCTTC. Translating gives CASSLAGATNYGYTF.